A selection of T cell receptor beta chains follows, all from one sample in a study of blood T cell repertoires in COVID-19. The repertoire was sequenced with immunoSEQ multiplex PCR; TCRdb's copy has only in-frame clones and lacks some. The data hold roughly 100,000 clones, with about 91% observed a single time. Material: peripheral blood. Every receptor here comes from a human donor in a cohort sampled during active COVID-19. Both conserved end residues are part of each CDR3. The D gene is left open where the match is weak. Clone size is given for some rows only: seen once, a few or many times, or a class if the clone is expanded.

cdr3_nt: TGTGCCAGCAGCCCTTCAAGGGGAATGTCGGCTGAAGCTTTCTTT; cdr3_aa: CASSPSRGMSAEAFF; clone_size: NA; d_call: NA; j_call: TRBJ1-1; v_call: TRBV3-1/TRBV3-2
cdr3_nt: TGTGCCAGCAGCGCGGGACTAGCGGAGAGATACGAGCAGTACTTC; cdr3_aa: CASSAGLAERYEQYF; clone_size: once; d_call: TRBD2; j_call: TRBJ2-7; v_call: TRBV7-2
cdr3_nt: TGTGCCAGCAGTAACATCTACGAGCAGTACTTC; cdr3_aa: CASSNIYEQYF; clone_size: few; d_call: NA; j_call: TRBJ2-7; v_call: TRBV27
cdr3_nt: TGCGCCAGCAGCTTGCGCGGAGATCAGCCCCAGCATTTT; cdr3_aa: CASSLRGDQPQHF; clone_size: NA; d_call: NA; j_call: TRBJ1-5; v_call: TRBV5-1
cdr3_nt: TGTGCCAGCAGACAGGGTGGAAACTCTGGAAACACCATATATTTT; cdr3_aa: CASRQGGNSGNTIYF; clone_size: NA; d_call: NA; j_call: TRBJ1-3; v_call: TRBV6-5
cdr3_nt: TGTGCCAGCAGTCTCCCGGGACAGACTCCCTACGAGCAGTACTTC; cdr3_aa: CASSLPGQTPYEQYF; clone_size: NA; d_call: TRBD1; j_call: TRBJ2-7; v_call: TRBV28
cdr3_nt: TGTGCCAGCAGCTCTAAAGTGGGCACAGATACGCAGTATTTT; cdr3_aa: CASSSKVGTDTQYF; clone_size: NA; d_call: NA; j_call: TRBJ2-3; v_call: TRBV7-9
cdr3_nt: TGTGCCAGCAGTTTCCCCCCTCAAGAGACCCAGTACTTC; cdr3_aa: CASSFPPQETQYF; clone_size: NA; d_call: NA; j_call: TRBJ2-5; v_call: TRBV28
cdr3_nt: TGTGCCAGCAGCTTATCCGGGCGGGGCAGGAATGAGCAGTTCTTC; cdr3_aa: CASSLSGRGRNEQFF; clone_size: NA; d_call: NA; j_call: TRBJ2-1; v_call: TRBV7-9
cdr3_nt: TGTGCCAGCAGCACCCTAGCGGGAAATATGCGCGAGCAGTACTTC; cdr3_aa: CASSTLAGNMREQYF; clone_size: NA; d_call: TRBD2; j_call: TRBJ2-7; v_call: TRBV7-6
cdr3_nt: TGTGCCAGCAGTTTAAGCGGGCGACTAACTAATGAAAAACTGTTTTTT; cdr3_aa: CASSLSGRLTNEKLFF; clone_size: NA; d_call: NA; j_call: TRBJ1-4; v_call: TRBV28
cdr3_nt: TGCGCCAGCAGCCCACAGAGCTACAATGAGCAGTTCTTC; cdr3_aa: CASSPQSYNEQFF; clone_size: NA; d_call: NA; j_call: TRBJ2-1; v_call: TRBV4-3
cdr3_nt: TGTGCCAGCAGCTTAGTGGGGACACCAAGAACTAACTACGAGCAGTACTTC; cdr3_aa: CASSLVGTPRTNYEQYF; clone_size: NA; d_call: NA; j_call: TRBJ2-7; v_call: TRBV7-8
cdr3_nt: TGTGCCAGCAGCTTAAGGGACAGGCAACCCAATCAGCCCCAGCATTTT; cdr3_aa: CASSLRDRQPNQPQHF; clone_size: NA; d_call: TRBD1; j_call: TRBJ1-5; v_call: TRBV7-8
cdr3_nt: TGTGCCAGCAGCGCCCAAACAGAGAGCTCCTACAATGAGCAGTTCTTC; cdr3_aa: CASSAQTESSYNEQFF; clone_size: NA; d_call: NA; j_call: TRBJ2-1; v_call: TRBV7-9
cdr3_nt: TGTGCCAGCCAAATGACAGGGGGAATCTACGAGCAGTACTTC; cdr3_aa: CASQMTGGIYEQYF; clone_size: medium-sized; d_call: TRBD1; j_call: TRBJ2-7; v_call: TRBV19
cdr3_nt: TGTGCCAGCAGCCAAGAACAGGAGAGCACAGATACGCAGTATTTT; cdr3_aa: CASSQEQESTDTQYF; clone_size: once; d_call: NA; j_call: TRBJ2-3; v_call: TRBV3-1/TRBV3-2
cdr3_nt: TGTGCCAGCAGCTTGGGCTACAGGGAAGGTCAGCCCCAGCATTTT; cdr3_aa: CASSLGYREGQPQHF; clone_size: NA; d_call: NA; j_call: TRBJ1-5; v_call: TRBV7-9
cdr3_nt: TGTGCCAGCAGCCCCGCGGGGGGCGCCGATACGCAGTATTTT; cdr3_aa: CASSPAGGADTQYF; clone_size: NA; d_call: TRBD2; j_call: TRBJ2-3; v_call: TRBV7-8
cdr3_nt: TGTGCCAGCAGCCAAGATTTTAGGGGCCAAGAGACCCAGTACTTC; cdr3_aa: CASSQDFRGQETQYF; clone_size: NA; d_call: NA; j_call: TRBJ2-5; v_call: TRBV3-1/TRBV3-2
cdr3_nt: TGTGCCAGCAGCTTACGTGTCCAAGAGACCCAGTACTTC; cdr3_aa: CASSLRVQETQYF; clone_size: NA; d_call: NA; j_call: TRBJ2-5; v_call: TRBV7-2
cdr3_nt: TGTGCCAGCAGTTACGTTCGGCTGGCGGGTTGGGCCCTTGTGGATACGCAGTATTTT; cdr3_aa: CASSYVRLAGWALVDTQYF; clone_size: NA; d_call: NA; j_call: TRBJ2-3; v_call: TRBV6-2/TRBV6-3
cdr3_nt: TGTGCCAGCAGCTTTATGCAGGGGCTGGGCAATGAGCAGTTCTTC; cdr3_aa: CASSFMQGLGNEQFF; clone_size: NA; d_call: NA; j_call: TRBJ2-1; v_call: TRBV7-9
cdr3_nt: TGTGCCAGCAGAGGACTAGTAAATGAGCAGTTCTTC; cdr3_aa: CASRGLVNEQFF; clone_size: NA; d_call: TRBD2; j_call: TRBJ2-1; v_call: TRBV2
cdr3_nt: TGTGCCAGCAGCGACCGGGACAGGGGGATCTTGGGAAACACCATATATTTT; cdr3_aa: CASSDRDRGILGNTIYF; clone_size: NA; d_call: TRBD1; j_call: TRBJ1-3; v_call: TRBV11-2
cdr3_nt: TGTGCCAGCAGCGTAGAAGACAGGGAGGAGACCCAGTACTTC; cdr3_aa: CASSVEDREETQYF; clone_size: NA; d_call: TRBD1; j_call: TRBJ2-5; v_call: TRBV9
cdr3_nt: TGTGCCACGGGACAGGATAATGAAAAACTGTTTTTT; cdr3_aa: CATGQDNEKLFF; clone_size: NA; d_call: TRBD1; j_call: TRBJ1-4; v_call: TRBV10-3
cdr3_nt: TGTGCCAGCAGCTCCCCATTCGACAAGAACACTGAAGCTTTCTTT; cdr3_aa: CASSSPFDKNTEAFF; clone_size: NA; d_call: NA; j_call: TRBJ1-1; v_call: TRBV11-2
cdr3_nt: TGTGCCAGCAGCTGGGGACTTGCCTACTACGAGCAGTACTTC; cdr3_aa: CASSWGLAYYEQYF; clone_size: NA; d_call: NA; j_call: TRBJ2-7; v_call: TRBV5-8
cdr3_nt: TGTGCCAGCAGCTTAGTCCGGGCAGATACGCAGTATTTT; cdr3_aa: CASSLVRADTQYF; clone_size: few; d_call: NA; j_call: TRBJ2-3; v_call: TRBV7-2
cdr3_nt: TGCGCCAGCAGTGACCCTCAGGGGAGCGGGGGGGCCTGTTCTTCCTACGAGCAGTACTTC; cdr3_aa: CASSDPQGSGGACSSYEQYF; clone_size: NA; d_call: TRBD2; j_call: TRBJ2-7; v_call: TRBV10-1
cdr3_nt: TGTGCCAGCTCACCGGACAGGGGGCCCACCGGGGAGCTGTTTTTT; cdr3_aa: CASSPDRGPTGELFF; clone_size: NA; d_call: TRBD1; j_call: TRBJ2-2; v_call: TRBV18
cdr3_nt: TGTGCCACCAGTGACCACCCGACAGGGCCGGGAGGCTACACCTTC; cdr3_aa: CATSDHPTGPGGYTF; clone_size: once; d_call: TRBD1; j_call: TRBJ1-2; v_call: TRBV24-1
cdr3_nt: TGTGCCAGCAGAAGACAGGGATCGCAGTATTTT; cdr3_aa: CASRRQGSQYF; clone_size: once; d_call: TRBD1; j_call: TRBJ2-3; v_call: TRBV2
cdr3_nt: TGTGCCAGCAGCCCCTTAGTTCAGTTGGGGAGGGATCAGCCCCAGCATTTT; cdr3_aa: CASSPLVQLGRDQPQHF; clone_size: NA; d_call: NA; j_call: TRBJ1-5; v_call: TRBV7-2
cdr3_nt: TGTGCCAGCAGTTACTCCGGACTAGCGGGAACAGAGACCCAGTACTTC; cdr3_aa: CASSYSGLAGTETQYF; clone_size: NA; d_call: TRBD2; j_call: TRBJ2-5; v_call: TRBV6-2/TRBV6-3
cdr3_nt: TGTGCCTGGAGTACCCGGACAGGCTGGAATTCACCCCTCCACTTT; cdr3_aa: CAWSTRTGWNSPLHF; clone_size: NA; d_call: TRBD1; j_call: TRBJ1-6; v_call: TRBV30
cdr3_nt: TGTGCCAGCAGTTGGACAGGGGGGAATCAGCCCCAGCATTTT; cdr3_aa: CASSWTGGNQPQHF; clone_size: many; d_call: TRBD1; j_call: TRBJ1-5; v_call: TRBV6-2/TRBV6-3
cdr3_nt: TGTGCCAGCAGAGTACAGTTAGATCGGATCGAGCAGTACTTC; cdr3_aa: CASRVQLDRIEQYF; clone_size: NA; d_call: NA; j_call: TRBJ2-7; v_call: TRBV2
cdr3_nt: TGTGCCAGCAGTTCCTTAAGCGGGACGGGGGAGCAGTACTTC; cdr3_aa: CASSSLSGTGEQYF; clone_size: NA; d_call: TRBD2; j_call: TRBJ2-7; v_call: TRBV2
cdr3_nt: TGTGCCAGCAGCTTGGGACTAGCTTACTACAATGAGCAGTTCTTC; cdr3_aa: CASSLGLAYYNEQFF; clone_size: NA; d_call: TRBD2; j_call: TRBJ2-1; v_call: TRBV11-2
cdr3_nt: TGTGCCAGCAGCTTACAGGGGATTAGCACAGATACGCAGTATTTT; cdr3_aa: CASSLQGISTDTQYF; clone_size: once; d_call: NA; j_call: TRBJ2-3; v_call: TRBV7-3
cdr3_nt: TGTGCCAGCAGTCACCAGGGGGCCGGCGATTCACCCCTCCACTTT; cdr3_aa: CASSHQGAGDSPLHF; clone_size: NA; d_call: TRBD1; j_call: TRBJ1-6; v_call: TRBV28
cdr3_nt: TGTGCCAGCAGTTACTCCATTGGACAGGGGGCCATGGACACTGAAGCTTTCTTT; cdr3_aa: CASSYSIGQGAMDTEAFF; clone_size: NA; d_call: TRBD1; j_call: TRBJ1-1; v_call: TRBV6-2/TRBV6-3
cdr3_nt: TGTGCCAGCAGCTTAAGCGTGGCGGAACTAGCCTCGTTTCCCGGGGAGCTGTTTTTT; cdr3_aa: CASSLSVAELASFPGELFF; clone_size: NA; d_call: NA; j_call: TRBJ2-2; v_call: TRBV7-6
cdr3_nt: TGCAGTGCTAGTTCATTCCCGGCGACAGGGGGCCGGACAGATACGCAGTATTTT; cdr3_aa: CSASSFPATGGRTDTQYF; clone_size: NA; d_call: TRBD1; j_call: TRBJ2-3; v_call: TRBV20-1
cdr3_nt: TGTGCCAGCACTAAAAGTCCGGGGGATCGGTGGGGGTATGGCTACACCTTC; cdr3_aa: CASTKSPGDRWGYGYTF; clone_size: NA; d_call: NA; j_call: TRBJ1-2; v_call: TRBV9
cdr3_nt: TGTGCCTGGAGGTGGGGCCCTGTAGAGTACTTC; cdr3_aa: CAWRWGPVEYF; clone_size: NA; d_call: NA; j_call: TRBJ2-7; v_call: TRBV30
cdr3_nt: TGTGCCAGCAGCTTAAGCCATACAGGTGAAAAACTGTTTTTT; cdr3_aa: CASSLSHTGEKLFF; clone_size: NA; d_call: NA; j_call: TRBJ1-4; v_call: TRBV7-9
cdr3_nt: TGTGCCAGCAGTGATCACGCTAACTATAATTCACCCCTCCACTTT; cdr3_aa: CASSDHANYNSPLHF; clone_size: NA; d_call: NA; j_call: TRBJ1-6; v_call: TRBV6-4
cdr3_nt: TGTGCCAGCAGCTTGGGGGTAGGGGACACTGAAGCTTTCTTT; cdr3_aa: CASSLGVGDTEAFF; clone_size: once; d_call: NA; j_call: TRBJ1-1; v_call: TRBV5-6
cdr3_nt: TGTGCCAGCAGACGGACTAGCGGGAGCAATGAGCAGTTCTTC; cdr3_aa: CASRRTSGSNEQFF; clone_size: once; d_call: TRBD2; j_call: TRBJ2-1; v_call: TRBV2
cdr3_nt: TGTGCCACCAGCAGAGATCCTCCGGGACAGGGGGACCCTAATTCACCCCTCCACTTT; cdr3_aa: CATSRDPPGQGDPNSPLHF; clone_size: NA; d_call: TRBD1; j_call: TRBJ1-6; v_call: TRBV15
cdr3_nt: TGTGCCAGCTCAGCCCAGGGGGCGAACACTGAAGCTTTCTTT; cdr3_aa: CASSAQGANTEAFF; clone_size: many; d_call: TRBD1; j_call: TRBJ1-1; v_call: TRBV18
cdr3_nt: TGTGCCAGCAGTGAGTCCCACTCCTACGAGCAGTACTTC; cdr3_aa: CASSESHSYEQYF; clone_size: NA; d_call: NA; j_call: TRBJ2-7; v_call: TRBV6-1
cdr3_nt: TGTGCCAGCAGCGTACAGGGGGATTACGAGCAGTACTTC; cdr3_aa: CASSVQGDYEQYF; clone_size: NA; d_call: TRBD1; j_call: TRBJ2-7; v_call: TRBV27
cdr3_nt: TGTGCCTGGAGGGGACAGAATTATGGCTACACCTTC; cdr3_aa: CAWRGQNYGYTF; clone_size: NA; d_call: TRBD1; j_call: TRBJ1-2; v_call: TRBV30
cdr3_nt: TGTGCCACTGAGAAGAAAGCCTACGAGCAGTACTTC; cdr3_aa: CATEKKAYEQYF; clone_size: NA; d_call: NA; j_call: TRBJ2-7; v_call: TRBV7-9
cdr3_nt: TGCGCCAGCAGCCAAATCCATGAGGGTAGCAATCAGCCCCAGCATTTT; cdr3_aa: CASSQIHEGSNQPQHF; clone_size: few; d_call: NA; j_call: TRBJ1-5; v_call: TRBV4-1